Shown below are 28 T cell receptor beta chains from a single sample sequenced in a study of T-cell memory formation after mild COVID-19. MiXCR, applied by TCRdb to the 5' RACE reads, yields one record per CDR3 protein. The sample carries fewer than 250,000 distinct CDR3 sequences, around 26% recorded once. Sequenced material: PBMCs or a T cell subset sorted from them (not recorded which). The receptor source for this set is an adult woman who had mild COVID-19 (a few samples of this study predate the infection). Cell type and time point are not known.

The rearrangement links TRBV12-3 or TRBV12-4 to TRBJ2-7; D tentatively reads TRBD1 or TRBD2 (5 bases each). V was shortened by 5 bases and J by 2 bases, with 13 bases between the two germline ends. The CDR3 is made up of 14 amino acids. This chain's CDR3 is CASSTRDGTYEQYF. CDR3 DNA: TGTGCCAGCAGTACCCGGGACGGGACCTACGAGCAGTACTTC.

This clonotype came up a few times. The chain carries TRBV5-4 and TRBJ1-1; D uncertain. This CDR3 is built from 15 residues. CDR1 SGHNT and CDR2 YYREEE come from the germline V gene (reference sequence). With 0 bases removed from V and 0 bases from J, the gap between germline ends came to 9 bases. The CDR3 spells CASSLERVMNTEAFF. The CDR3, as DNA: TGTGCCAGCAGCTTGGAAAGGGTCATGAACACTGAAGCTTTCTTT.

This chain links TRBV7-2 with TRBJ2-2; D is unresolved. The V and J ends lost 5 bases and 3 bases respectively, with 4 bases between them. CDR1 and CDR2 from the germline V gene are SGHTA and FQGNSA. This CDR3 contains 12 residues. This chain's CDR3 is CASSQHTGELFF. In DNA, the CDR3 is TGTGCCAGCAGCCAGCACACCGGGGAGCTGTTTTTT. The variable domain in full, completed from reference TRBV7-2 and TRBJ2-2, reads GAGVSQSPSNKVTEKGKDVELRCDPISGHTALYWYRQSLGQGLEFLIYFQGNSAPDKSGLPSDRFSAERTGGSVSTLTIQRTQQEDSAVYLCASSQHTGELFFGEGSRLTVL.

This clonotype appeared a few times. The V and J genes are TRBV20-1 and TRBJ2-3; a weak D match, TRBD1 (6 bases). Germline V gene data show CDR1 as DFQATT and CDR2 as SNEGSKA (reference sequence). Trimming cost V 0 bases and J 8 bases, with 18 bases left between them. This CDR3 has 15 amino acids. The CDR3 bases are TGCAGTGCTAGAGATTCGGGAACAGGGAAGGGTACGCAGTATTTT. This gives the protein CSARDSGTGKGTQYF.

This clonotype has more than one count but fewer than ten. The genes are TRBV29-1 and TRBJ2-3, with 7 bases that match TRBD1. This CDR3 contains 15 residues. V lost 5 bases and J lost 5; bases outside the gene matches: 13. The V gene's germline CDR1 is SQVTM and CDR2 ANQGSEA. CDR3 amino acids: CSVNDRVDNEDTQYF. CDR3 bases: TGCAGCGTTAACGACAGGGTGGATAACGAAGATACGCAGTATTTT.

The chain is built from TRBV4-1 and TRBJ1-6; 7 positions agree with TRBD1. The CDR3 spans 19 residues. Germline-derived CDR1 and CDR2 are MGHRA and YSYEKL. Trimming took 2 bases from V and 0 from J; bases not matched to a gene: 10. CDR3 protein: CASSQRDRTIISYNSPLHF. CDR3 bases: TGCGCCAGCAGCCAACGGGACAGAACCATTATCTCCTATAATTCACCCCTCCACTTT.

This chain connects TRBV30 to TRBJ1-6; 8 bases agree with TRBD1. Germline-derived CDR1 and CDR2 are GTSNPN and SVGIG (reference sequence). The CDR3 runs to 15 residues. Germline trimming cut 6 bases from V and 7 bases from J; bases unmatched to any gene: 11. CDR3 residues: CACSTDRVGNSPLHF. Written as DNA, the CDR3 is TGTGCCTGTTCCACGGACAGGGTGGGGAATTCACCCCTCCACTTT.

This clonotype was counted between two and nine times. The chain carries TRBV6-5 and TRBJ2-5, with 8 bases lining up with TRBD2. Germline lookup yields CDR1 MNHEY and CDR2 SVGAGI. This CDR3 has 16 amino acids. The J segment lost 4 bases and the V segment lost 0 bases, leaving 7 bases of the junction unmatched. This CDR3 reads CASSYSKTSVRETQYF. The CDR3 DNA follows: TGTGCCAGCAGTTACTCGAAGACTAGCGTGAGAGAGACCCAGTACTTC.

V gene TRBV6-2 or TRBV6-3 combines with J gene TRBJ2-7, with D perhaps being TRBD1 or TRBD2 (5 bases each). The V gene lost 8 bases and the J gene lost 3 bases, with 11 bases spanning the gap. This CDR3 has 12 amino acids. From germline, CDR1 is MNHEY and CDR2 SVGEGT. CDR3 nucleotides: TGTGCCAGCTCGGGACGAATCTACGAGCAGTACTTC. It codes for CASSGRIYEQYF.

The CDR3 sequence is CASSSTLPYGYTF. The CDR3 bases are TGTGCCAGCAGCTCGACACTGCCCTATGGCTACACCTTC. The J gene is TRBJ1-2, the V gene TRBV7-9; D not certain. This CDR3 has 13 residues. Germline CDR1 reads SEHNR; CDR2 reads FQNEAQ (reference sequence). The V and J ends lost 4 bases and 4 bases respectively, with 10 bases between them.

The chain combines TRBV30 with TRBJ2-3; D possibly matches TRBD1 or TRBD2 (5 bases each). Deletions cut 4 bases from V and 5 bases from J, with 19 bases between. Germline V gene sequence: CDR1 GTSNPN, CDR2 SVGIG (reference sequence). This CDR3 is built from 15 residues. The CDR3 spells CAWKNGGTDGDTQYF. CDR3 nucleotide sequence: TGTGCCTGGAAAAATGGTGGGACCGACGGAGATACGCAGTATTTT. Based on the CDR3 plus reference TRBV30 and TRBJ2-3, the full variable domain is SQTIHQWPATLVQPVGSPLSLECTVEGTSNPNLYWYRQAAGRGLQLLFYSVGIGQISSEVPQNLSASRPQDRQFILSSKKLLLSDSGFYLCAWKNGGTDGDTQYFGPGTRLTVL.

V and J are TRBV10-3 and TRBJ2-3, with D perhaps being TRBD1 or TRBD2 (5 bases each). The CDR3 is 16 residues long. The V gene's germline CDR1 is ENHRY and CDR2 SYGVKD. Trimming stripped 4 bases from V and 0 bases from J, with 14 bases between. The chain's CDR3 is CAISAGSVASTDTQYF. CDR3 sequence (DNA): TGTGCCATCAGTGCAGGGAGCGTCGCTAGCACAGATACGCAGTATTTT.

This clonotype was picked up a small number of times. The chain carries TRBV29-1 and TRBJ2-1, with TRBD2 matching 8 bases. The CDR3 extends over 13 amino acids. Germline values: CDR1 SQVTM, CDR2 ANQGSEA. Losses at the gene ends were 7 bases for V and 3 bases for J; bases not matched to a gene: 5. CDR3 nucleotide sequence: TGCAGCGCCTTACTAGCGGACTACAATGAGCAGTTCTTC. Residues: CSALLADYNEQFF.

This clonotype was detected a few times. The rearrangement joins TRBV7-9 to TRBJ2-2, with TRBD2 as a possible D gene (6 bases). The CDR3 covers 15 residues. V lost 4 bases and J lost 9, with 18 bases in between. The V gene's germline CDR1 is SEHNR and CDR2 FQNEAQ (reference sequence). For the CDR3, the DNA is TGTGCCAGCAGCTCATCCGGGAGCCCAGATTGGGAGCTGTTTTTT. It codes for CASSSSGSPDWELFF.

This chain links TRBV7-9 with TRBJ1-1, with TRBD1 identical over 10 bases. Germline values: CDR1 SEHNR, CDR2 FQNEAQ (reference sequence). The V and J ends lost 4 bases and 5 bases, in that order; junction bases with no gene match: 7. The CDR3 contains 15 residues. For the CDR3, the DNA is TGTGCCAGCAGCTGGACCGGGACAGGGGTTACTGAAGCTTTCTTT. It codes for CASSWTGTGVTEAFF.

This clonotype was counted between two and nine times. V and J are TRBV6-6 and TRBJ2-1; D is unresolved. Germline CDR1 MNHNY, CDR2 SVGAGI (reference sequence). V lost 5 bases and J lost 1, with 21 bases in between. This CDR3 has 18 residues. The CDR3 DNA reads as TGTGCCAGCAGTCTCCTCGGGTATAGCACGGGTTCCTACAATGAGCAGTTCTTC. Translated, it gives CASSLLGYSTGSYNEQFF.

The V gene is TRBV6-5, the J gene TRBJ2-6; D gene unclear. The length of the CDR3 is 14 residues. Germline CDR1 MNHEY, CDR2 SVGAGI. Trimming removed 6 bases at V and 2 bases at J, with 8 bases between. CDR3 region: CASRAGPGANVLTF. In DNA form, the CDR3 reads TGTGCCAGCAGAGCAGGACCTGGGGCCAACGTCCTGACTTTC.

The chain couples TRBV7-2 to TRBJ2-7; D is unresolved. Germline CDR1 and CDR2: SGHTA and FQGNSA. Trimming took off 4 bases at V and 4 bases at J, with 11 bases between the two ends. This CDR3 region has 13 residues. The CDR3 nucleotides are TGTGCCAGCAGCTCAGAATCGTGGTACGAGCAGTACTTC. Its translation is CASSSESWYEQYF. Supplemented by reference TRBV7-2 and TRBJ2-7, the full variable domain reads GAGVSQSPSNKVTEKGKDVELRCDPISGHTALYWYRQSLGQGLEFLIYFQGNSAPDKSGLPSDRFSAERTGGSVSTLTIQRTQQEDSAVYLCASSSESWYEQYFGPGTRLTVT.

The CDR3 DNA is TGTGCCAGCAGTCAGGGACAGGGTACCTACGAGCAGTACTTC. The encoded protein is CASSQGQGTYEQYF. V and J are TRBV2 and TRBJ2-7; 9 bases map to TRBD1. There are 14 residues in the CDR3. The germline V gene has CDR1 SNHLY and CDR2 FYNNEI. The V gene end was trimmed by 5 bases and the J gene end by 2 bases; junction bases not matched to a gene: 4.

CDR3 coding DNA: TGTGCCAGCAGCAGGGGAGGACAGGGGGCGGAAATCACCATATATTTT. Its protein product is CASSRGGQGAEITIYF. The gene calls are TRBV4-2 and TRBJ1-3; 11 positions agree with TRBD1. V lost 5 bases and J lost 9; bases outside the gene matches: 12. The CDR3 length is 16 residues. Germline loops: CDR1 LGHNA, CDR2 YNFKEQ.

This chain joins TRBV12-3 or TRBV12-4 and TRBJ2-7; D is uncertain. V lost 3 bases and J 7 bases, leaving 10 bases between the germline ends. The CDR3 runs to 12 residues. CDR3 coding DNA: TGTGCCAGCAGTTTTTCTCTGAGAGAGCAGTACTTC. It translates to CASSFSLREQYF.

This clonotype was counted once. The V gene is TRBV3-1, the J gene TRBJ1-2; D ambiguous. Trimming stripped 5 bases from V and 3 bases from J, with 7 bases between. The germline V gene has CDR1 LGHDT and CDR2 YNNKEL (reference sequence). CDR3 length: 12 residues. The CDR3 bases are TGTGCCAGCAGCTTACGGGACTATGGCTACACCTTC. Translated: CASSLRDYGYTF.

The gene calls are TRBV24-1 and TRBJ2-7, with 7 bases that match TRBD1. Germline V gives CDR1 KGHDR, CDR2 SFDVKD. This CDR3 comprises 13 residues. J lost 0 bases, V lost 9 bases, and 4 bases had no gene match. CDR3 residues: CATQDRISYEQYF. For the CDR3, the DNA is TGTGCCACCCAGGACAGGATCTCCTACGAGCAGTACTTC.

V usage is TRBV20-1 and J usage is TRBJ2-1; TRBD1 or TRBD2 may be the D gene (5 bases each). V lost 8 bases and J 9 bases, leaving 17 bases between the germline ends. This CDR3 contains 12 residues. The germline gives CDR1 DFQATT, CDR2 SNEGSKA (reference sequence). The CDR3 region is CSFPLGDVEQFF. The CDR3 DNA follows: TGCAGTTTTCCCTTGGGGGACGTTGAGCAGTTCTTC.

This clonotype was picked up a small number of times. This chain uses TRBV5-1 with TRBJ2-7; 8 bases agree with TRBD1. CDR1 and CDR2 (germline): SGHRS, YFSETQ. J was trimmed by 5 bases and V by 0 bases; bases with no gene match: 7. The CDR3 extends over 15 amino acids. CDR3 sequence: CASSLVQGAMNEQYF. The DNA of the CDR3 is TGCGCCAGCAGCTTGGTTCAGGGGGCTATGAACGAGCAGTACTTC.

The chain joins TRBV6-1 to TRBJ1-1, with D perhaps matching TRBD1 (5 bases). With 4 bases removed from V and 4 bases from J, the gap between germline ends came to 19 bases. Germline V gene data show CDR1 as MNHNS and CDR2 as SASEGT. The CDR3 sequence is 16 residues long. In DNA form, the CDR3 reads TGTGCCAGCAGTGGCCGGGGACGGGCGAGGGCCACTGAAGCTTTCTTT. Amino acid sequence: CASSGRGRARATEAFF.

The chain uses TRBV24-1 and TRBJ2-1, with 9 bases identical to TRBD1. Trimming took 6 bases from V and 6 from J; bases not matched to a gene: 5. Germline CDR1 and CDR2: KGHDR and SFDVKD. This CDR3 has 14 amino acids. This CDR3 is CATSTGGRANEQFF. As DNA, the CDR3 is TGTGCCACCAGTACAGGGGGCCGGGCCAATGAGCAGTTCTTC.

In its sample, this clonotype was seen a few times. The gene calls are TRBV7-9 and TRBJ2-5, with D unclear. V lost 5 bases and J lost 4, with 17 bases in between. This CDR3 spans 15 amino acids. Germline loops: CDR1 SEHNR, CDR2 FQNEAQ (reference sequence). CDR3 DNA sequence: TGTGCCAGCAGCCCCACCGGCTCAACAGTAGAGACCCAGTACTTC. This sequence encodes CASSPTGSTVETQYF.